Included here is one T cell receptor (beta chain) sequence, with context. In germline, CDR1 is SGHTA, CDR2 FQGNSA. This CDR3 comprises 13 residues. With 5 bases clipped from V and 5 bases from J, the junction kept 5 bases outside the gene matches. Original analysis: Researchers report that nucleated cell counts were estimated from reference gene primer amplification. TCRdb keeps only in-frame clones here, not all; method: immunoSEQ multiplex PCR. D and trimming were read from the DNA, whereas the V and J calls and clone size are those reported in that table. Of 120,000 to 150,000 clones listed, under 90% are singletons. This record belongs to a study of blood T cell repertoires in COVID-19. Study-wide background: PBMCs, B-cell-depleted T cells, or T cells were the source of the cDNA or gDNA that made up the material.

J is TRBJ1-1 and V is TRBV7-2; 7 bases are shared with TRBD1. The origin of this receptor is a human donor in a cohort sampled during active COVID-19. Sequencing was performed on peripheral blood. CDR3 sequence reads: CASSRGRGTEAFF. The CDR3 DNA reads as TGTGCCAGCAGCAGGGGGCGAGGGACTGAAGCTTTCTTT.